Sequencing of this TCR beta chain was carried out in a study of graft-versus-host responses after intestinal transplantation. In the study overall: Transplant recipients had multivisceral, liver-intestinal, or isolated intestinal grafts.

This CDR3 is 17 amino acids long. TCRdb's table, derived via immunoSEQ multiplex PCR, lists solely in-frame clones and lacks some. The data contain roughly 40,000 clones, around nine tenths of them singletons. The chain couples TRBV21-1 to TRBJ1-5; the table's D call of TRBD1 was not tested on the DNA. TRBV21-1 is noted as a pseudogene. The sample consisted of PBMCs, taken 524 days after transplant. The TCR sequence derives from a human patient who received an intestinal transplant, so some T cells may come from the graft donor. The CDR3 reads CASSTKRRTESNQPQHF. Here the CDR3 DNA reads TGTGCCAGCAGCACCAAGAGGCGGACAGAGAGCAATCAGCCCCAGCATTTT.